This T cell receptor (beta chain) was retrieved from a study of identifying expanded T cells in peripheral blood. Assay: immunoSEQ multiplex PCR; the TCRdb copy retains only in-frame clones and omits some. The sample consists of roughly 82,000 clones, about four fifths of them appearing once. V shed 1 base, J shed 9 bases, and the junction held 7 bases outside the gene matches. Germline CDR1 is SGHTA and CDR2 is FQGNSA. The CDR3 is 15 amino acids. The chain uses TRBV7-2 and TRBJ2-1; 9 positions agree with TRBD2. Sequencing was performed on blood. The clonotype originates from a person aged 18 to 75 in good health. The CDR3 bases are TGTGCCAGCAGCTTAGGGCTAGCGGGATCAGGTGAGCAGTTCTTC. Translated, it gives CASSLGLAGSGEQFF.